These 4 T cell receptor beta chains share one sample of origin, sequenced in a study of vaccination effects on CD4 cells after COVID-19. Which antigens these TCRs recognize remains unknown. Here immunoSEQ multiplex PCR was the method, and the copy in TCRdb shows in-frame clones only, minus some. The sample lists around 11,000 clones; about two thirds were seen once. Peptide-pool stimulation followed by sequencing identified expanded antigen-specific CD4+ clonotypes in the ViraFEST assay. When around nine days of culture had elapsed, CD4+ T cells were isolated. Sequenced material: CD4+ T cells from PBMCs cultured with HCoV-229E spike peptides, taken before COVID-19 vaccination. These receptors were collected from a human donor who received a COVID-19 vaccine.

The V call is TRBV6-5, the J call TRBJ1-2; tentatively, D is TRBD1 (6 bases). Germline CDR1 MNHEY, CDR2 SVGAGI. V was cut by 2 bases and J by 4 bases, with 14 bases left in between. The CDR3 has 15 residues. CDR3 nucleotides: TGTGCCAGCAGTTACGCGCGGGACACCATCTATGGCTACACCTTC. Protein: CASSYARDTIYGYTF.

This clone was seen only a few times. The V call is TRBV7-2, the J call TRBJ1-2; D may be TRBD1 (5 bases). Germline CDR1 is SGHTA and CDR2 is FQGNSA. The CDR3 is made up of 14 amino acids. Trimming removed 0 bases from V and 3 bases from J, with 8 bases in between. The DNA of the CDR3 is TGTGCCAGCAGCTTAGCCGGGACGGACTATGGCTACACCTTC. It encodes CASSLAGTDYGYTF.

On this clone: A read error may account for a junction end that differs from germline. This CDR3 reads CSVQEGLDNQPQHF. CDR3 coding DNA: TGCAGCGTTCAAGAGGGGTTGGACAATCAGCCCCAGCATTTT. The chain employs TRBV29-1 and TRBJ1-5; D might be TRBD1 (5 bases). CDR3 size: 14 residues. Germline V lookup: CDR1 SQVTM, CDR2 ANQGSEA. Full variable domain (rest looked up from reference TRBV29-1 and TRBJ1-5): SAVISQKPSRDICQRGTSLTIQCQVDSQVTMMFWYRQQPGQSLTLIATANQGSEATYESGFVIDKFPISRPNLTFSTLTVSNMSPEDSSIYLCSVQEGLDNQPQHFGDGTRLSIL.

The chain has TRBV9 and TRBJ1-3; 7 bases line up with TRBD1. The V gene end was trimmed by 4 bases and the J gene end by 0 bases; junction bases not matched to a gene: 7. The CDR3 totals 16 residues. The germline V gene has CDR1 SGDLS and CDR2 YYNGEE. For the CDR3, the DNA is TGTGCCAGCAGCCCCCGGGGACAGAACTCTGGAAACACCATATATTTT. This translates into CASSPRGQNSGNTIYF.